This TCR beta chain was recovered during a study of patients and donors after allogeneic stem cell transplantation. The CDR3 runs to 14 residues. CDR1 DFQATT and CDR2 SNEGSKA come from the germline V gene (reference sequence). V gave up 2 bases and J gave up 6 bases; unmatched junction bases: 5. TCRdb fed the RT-PCR reads into MiXCR, producing one record per CDR3 protein. The data show around 200,000 distinct CDR3 sequences, with around 41% seen just once and around 10% held by the top ten. The chain uses TRBV20-1 and TRBJ1-5, with TRBD1 identical over 9 bases. The sample comprised blood, either unsorted or a sorted T cell fraction (not recorded which). The clonotype comes from a human donor who was either an allogeneic HSCT recipient or a stem cell or donor lymphocyte infusion donor (not recorded which). It is not recorded whose cells these are; they may come from a transplant donor. Here the CDR3 DNA reads TGCAGTGCTAGAAGGGGACAGGGTAGTCAGCCCCAGCATTTT. It yields the protein CSARRGQGSQPQHF.